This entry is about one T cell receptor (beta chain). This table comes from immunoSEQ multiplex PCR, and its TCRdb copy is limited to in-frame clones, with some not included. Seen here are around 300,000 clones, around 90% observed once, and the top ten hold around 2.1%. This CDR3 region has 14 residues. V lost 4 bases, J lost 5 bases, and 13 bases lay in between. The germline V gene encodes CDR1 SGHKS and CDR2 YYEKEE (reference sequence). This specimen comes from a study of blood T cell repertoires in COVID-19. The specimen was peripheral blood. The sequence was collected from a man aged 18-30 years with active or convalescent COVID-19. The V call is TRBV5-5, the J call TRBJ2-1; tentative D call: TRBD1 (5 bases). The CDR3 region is CASSTLTGHNEQFF. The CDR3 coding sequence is TGTGCCAGCAGCACGCTCACAGGCCACAATGAGCAGTTCTTC.